Given below is one T cell receptor (beta chain) in context. No antigen is known for it. This sample stems from a study of cytomegalovirus exposure and HLA in healthy donors. The CDR3 is 16 residues long. Germline CDR1 and CDR2: MNHNY and SVGAGI (reference sequence). Unmatched junction bases numbered 7, after V lost 3 bases and J lost 3 bases. Study observations and caveats: V- and J-gene trimming in TCR beta was tied to a missense DCLRE1C variant by an analysis performed later.

The donors were healthy bone marrow donors. The PCR employed 60 Vbeta primers together with 13 Jbeta primers. This table comes from immunoSEQ multiplex PCR, and its TCRdb copy is limited to in-frame clones, with some not included. This table has about 98,000 clones, around 80% appearing once. The sequencing input was PBMCs. This chain uses TRBV6-6 with TRBJ2-1; TRBD1 aligns across 8 bases. This clonotype was obtained from a man aged 35-49 years in good health and CMV-seronegative. The CDR3 reads CASSYLAGTGYNEQFF. CDR3 bases: TGTGCCAGCAGTTATTTAGCAGGGACAGGCTACAATGAGCAGTTCTTC.